The text below deals with one T cell receptor beta chain. The PCR was carried out with 60 Vbeta primers and 13 Jbeta primers. Method: immunoSEQ multiplex PCR; TCRdb's copy keeps in-frame clones and lacks some. Of about 160,000 clones detected, around four fifths appear once; the ten largest clones hold 1.9%. The CDR3 loop spans 16 amino acids. V lost 4 bases and J lost 0, with 12 bases in between. Germline lookup yields CDR1 MGHDK and CDR2 SYGVNS. The data stem from a study of cytomegalovirus exposure and HLA in healthy donors. The sample taken for sequencing was PBMCs. The sequence was obtained from a man aged 18-30 years in good health and CMV-seronegative. This chain links TRBV25-1 with TRBJ1-4, with D unclear. CDR3 in DNA: TGTGCCAGCAGTGGGACTGAATTAGCAACTAATGAAAAACTGTTTTTT. This codes for CASSGTELATNEKLFF.